The rows below give T cell receptor beta chains drawn from one sample of a study of cytomegalovirus exposure and HLA in healthy donors. Profiling relied on immunoSEQ multiplex PCR, and the TCRdb table lists in-frame clones only, not all of them. The sample holds 95,000 to 150,000 clones; approximately 17% are singletons and the top ten take about 3.1%. The sequenced sample was PBMCs. All receptors come from a female donor in good health and CMV-seropositive. Each CDR3 is given with its conserved first and last residue. Fields, in order: V gene, J gene, D gene, clone size, CDR3 DNA, CDR3 protein. A D gene is named only where the DNA matches it firmly. Rows may omit the clone size; those that give it use once, few, many or a size class.

TRBV29-1	TRBJ1-1	TRBD1	.	TGCAGCGTCGGGACAGGGAACACTGAAGCTTTCTTT	CSVGTGNTEAFF
TRBV4-2	TRBJ1-4	TRBD1	few	TGTGCCAGCAGCCCAACCCAACTAGGACAGGGAGGAAAACTGTTTTTT	CASSPTQLGQGGKLFF
TRBV7-3	TRBJ2-2	.	.	TGTGCCAGCAGCTTAAATGGGCAGGGATGGGCCGGGGAGCTGTTTTTT	CASSLNGQGWAGELFF
TRBV7-2	TRBJ1-2	TRBD1	.	TGTGCCAGCAGCCCTGACAGGGCCTATGGCTACACCTTC	CASSPDRAYGYTF
TRBV5-6	TRBJ2-5	TRBD2	few	TGTGCCAGCAGTAATTCCGGGACTAGCGGATGGCAAGAGACCCAGTACTTC	CASSNSGTSGWQETQYF
TRBV10-3	TRBJ2-1	.	.	TGTGCCATCAGGCCTACAGGGTACAATGAGCAGTTCTTC	CAIRPTGYNEQFF
TRBV29-1	TRBJ1-1	TRBD1	.	TGCAGCGTCCCAAGTGGACAGGGGGCGAATACTGAAGCTTTCTTT	CSVPSGQGANTEAFF
TRBV10-2	TRBJ2-7	TRBD1	.	TGCGCCAGCAGTGACAGGGGGACCTCCTACGAGCAGTACTTC	CASSDRGTSYEQYF
TRBV9	TRBJ2-5	TRBD1	few	TGTGCCAGCAGCGCAGGGACAGGGAGTCAAGAGACCCAGTACTTC	CASSAGTGSQETQYF
TRBV6-1	TRBJ2-7	.	few	TGTGCCAGCAGTGAATATAAACAGTCCTACGAGCAGTACTTC	CASSEYKQSYEQYF
TRBV19	TRBJ2-7	.	.	TGTGCCAGTAGTATAAAACTAGACTATACCTACGAGCAGTACTTC	CASSIKLDYTYEQYF
TRBV1	TRBJ2-5	.	.	TGCACCAGCAGCCAAGGCGTTAGCGGGGGGGCTTGGGAGACCCAGTACTTC	CTSSQGVSGGAWETQYF
TRBV5-1	TRBJ2-3	.	.	TGCGCCAGCAGCTTGGCCACCAAGGGGGATACGCAGTATTTT	CASSLATKGDTQYF
TRBV18	TRBJ2-1	TRBD1	.	TGTGCCAGCTCACCACCGGGGACAGTGTTCAATGAGCAGTTCTTC	CASSPPGTVFNEQFF
TRBV9	TRBJ2-5	TRBD2	few	TGTGCCAGCAGCGGGTGGGGGGGACTATCGGAGACCCAGTACTTC	CASSGWGGLSETQYF
TRBV6-6	TRBJ1-1	.	.	TGTGCCAGCAGTCCTGGGAGGAAGGCCTTAGGGACTGAAGCTTTCTTT	CASSPGRKALGTEAFF
TRBV6-1	TRBJ1-2	.	few	TGTGCCAGCACCGGCGGGGCCAACTATGGCTACACCTTC	CASTGGANYGYTF
TRBV14	TRBJ2-1	TRBD1	few	TGTGCCAGCAGCCAAGCGAGACTCACAGGGGGCAATGAGCAGTTCTTC	CASSQARLTGGNEQFF
TRBV19	TRBJ2-7	.	.	TGTGCCAGTAGTATCGGGTTCCCCTCCTACGAGCAGTACTTC	CASSIGFPSYEQYF
TRBV25-1	TRBJ1-4	.	.	TGTGCCAGCAGTGAACACAGGGTAGGAGAAAAACTGTTTTTT	CASSEHRVGEKLFF
TRBV5-6	TRBJ2-7	TRBD1	.	TGTGCCAGCAGCTTGGGGGACAGGATGTACTACGAGCAGTACTTC	CASSLGDRMYYEQYF